A single TCR beta chain is shown here with its context. The antigen remains unidentified. Time point: pre-sensitization, week 0. Treatment here: therapeutic diphenylcyclopropenone sensitization with weekly scalp DPC. TCRdb redid the calling of the RACE reads with MiXCR, one entry per CDR3 protein. Counted here are fewer than 300,000 distinct CDR3 sequences, over 8% occurring once; the ten biggest clones make up around 2.5%. The sample belongs to a study of human T cells and chemical hapten exposure. Study-wide findings and caveats: Expanded TCRs showed more large CDR3 clusters than pre-sensitization or healthy control sets.

V was clipped by 7 bases and J by 2 bases; unmatched bases: 7. Germline V gene lookup returns CDR1 MNHNY and CDR2 SVGAGI (reference sequence). The CDR3 runs 16 residues. The sequence was obtained from a woman in her thirties or forties with alopecia areata. Some clones in this sample may be carry-over from other donors' samples. The V and J genes are TRBV6-6 and TRBJ2-2; 10 positions agree with TRBD2. The sequencing here drew on whole blood, taken in connection with sensitization to the hapten diphenylcyclopropenone (DPC). This CDR3 reads CASTRRTSGNTGELFF. The CDR3 coding sequence is TGTGCCAGCACCAGAAGGACTAGCGGCAACACCGGGGAGCTGTTTTTT.